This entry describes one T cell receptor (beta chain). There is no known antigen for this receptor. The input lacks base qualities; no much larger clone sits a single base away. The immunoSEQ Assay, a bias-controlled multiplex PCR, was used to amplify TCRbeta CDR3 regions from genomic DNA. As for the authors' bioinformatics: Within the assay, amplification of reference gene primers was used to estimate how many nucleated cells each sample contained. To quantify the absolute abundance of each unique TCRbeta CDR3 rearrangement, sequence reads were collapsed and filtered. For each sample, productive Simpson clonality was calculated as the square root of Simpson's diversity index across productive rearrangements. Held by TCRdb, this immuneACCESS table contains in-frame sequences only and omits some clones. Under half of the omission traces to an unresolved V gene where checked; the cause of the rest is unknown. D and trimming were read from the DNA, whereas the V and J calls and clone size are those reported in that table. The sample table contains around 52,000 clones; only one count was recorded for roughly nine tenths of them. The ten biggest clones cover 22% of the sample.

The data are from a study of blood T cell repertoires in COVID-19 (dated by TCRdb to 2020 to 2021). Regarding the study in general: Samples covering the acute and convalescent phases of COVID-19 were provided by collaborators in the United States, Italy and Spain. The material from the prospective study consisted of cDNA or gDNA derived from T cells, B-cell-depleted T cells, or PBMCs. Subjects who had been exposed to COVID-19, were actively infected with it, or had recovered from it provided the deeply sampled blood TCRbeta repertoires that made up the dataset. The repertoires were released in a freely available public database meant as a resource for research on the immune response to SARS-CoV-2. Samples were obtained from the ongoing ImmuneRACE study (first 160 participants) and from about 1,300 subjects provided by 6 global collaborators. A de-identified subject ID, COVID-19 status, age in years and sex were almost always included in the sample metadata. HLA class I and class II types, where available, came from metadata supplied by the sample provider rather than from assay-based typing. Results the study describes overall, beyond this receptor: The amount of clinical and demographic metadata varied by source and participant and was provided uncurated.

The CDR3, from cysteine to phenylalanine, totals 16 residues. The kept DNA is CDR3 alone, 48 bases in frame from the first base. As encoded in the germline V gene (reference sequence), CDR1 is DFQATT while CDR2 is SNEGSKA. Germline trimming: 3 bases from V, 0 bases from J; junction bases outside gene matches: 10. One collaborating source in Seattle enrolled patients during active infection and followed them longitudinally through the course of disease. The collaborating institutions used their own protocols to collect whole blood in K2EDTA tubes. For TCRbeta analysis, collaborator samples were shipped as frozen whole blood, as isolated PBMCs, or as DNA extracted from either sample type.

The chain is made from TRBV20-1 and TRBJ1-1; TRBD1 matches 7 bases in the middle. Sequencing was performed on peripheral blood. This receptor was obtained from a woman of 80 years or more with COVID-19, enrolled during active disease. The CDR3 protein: CSASKGGAGMNTEAFF. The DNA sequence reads TGCAGTGCTAGTAAAGGGGGCGCAGGGATGAACACTGAAGCTTTCTTT.